The 24 T cell receptor beta chains given below trace back to one sample, sequenced in a study of metastatic and nonmetastatic thyroid tumors. From the PCR reads, TCRdb re-called clones with MiXCR. The repertoire holds about 39,000 clones, with approximately 20% as singletons. Thyroid surgery took place with no prior treatment in any patient. Input material: tumor tissue. These receptors were taken from a female donor with papillary thyroid cancer or a benign thyroid nodule (not recorded which). Some clones in this sample may be carry-over from other donors' samples.

This clone was seen many times. The chain employs TRBV15 and TRBJ2-3; 10 bases match TRBD2. CDR1 LNHNV and CDR2 YYDKDF come from the germline V gene (reference sequence). This CDR3 comprises 17 residues. The trim removed 0 bases at V and 4 bases at J, leaving 7 bases unmatched. The CDR3 sequence: CATSRDLKSGGADTQYF. The CDR3 DNA reads as TGTGCCACCAGCAGAGATCTGAAAAGCGGGGGGGCAGATACGCAGTATTTT.

This clone was seen at least ten times. The V call is TRBV24-1, the J call TRBJ1-4; D unclear. In germline, CDR1 is KGHDR, CDR2 SFDVKD. The V end was cut by 3 bases, the J end by 10 bases, with 14 bases between. The CDR3 extends over 14 amino acids. For the CDR3, the DNA is TGTGCCACCAGTGATCCGACCCAGGCCGGAAAACTGTTTTTT. It encodes CATSDPTQAGKLFF.

There are many counts of this clone. This chain connects TRBV7-9 to TRBJ2-1; 9 bases are shared with TRBD2. Trimming cost V 3 bases and J 7 bases; bases outside gene matches: 7. The CDR3 contains 15 residues. The V gene's germline CDR1 is SEHNR and CDR2 FQNEAQ (reference sequence). CDR3 residues: CASSLTSGQGNEQFF. The DNA of the CDR3 is TGTGCCAGCAGCTTGACTAGCGGCCAGGGGAATGAGCAGTTCTTC.

Ten or more counts support this clone. Other DNA sequences of this sample code for an identical CDR3. V usage is TRBV20-1 and J usage is TRBJ1-6; TRBD1 might be the D (5 bases). Between the trimmed V and J ends, which lost 5 bases and 8 bases, there was a span of 28 bases. There are 18 residues in the CDR3. CDR1 and CDR2 (germline): DFQATT, SNEGSKA (reference sequence). CDR3 loop: CSASPLGTSGSRHSPLHF. CDR3 bases: TGCAGTGCTTCCCCCCTGGGGACCTCGGGTTCGCGGCATTCACCCCTCCACTTT.

This clone came up many times. The J gene is TRBJ1-2, the V gene TRBV9; the D gene is possibly TRBD1 (5 bases). V was cut by 4 bases and J by 11 bases, with 27 bases left in between. CDR3 size: 16 residues. From germline, CDR1 is SGDLS and CDR2 YYNGEE. The CDR3 reads CASSKTERRAPMRYTF. The CDR3 region has the DNA TGTGCCAGCAGCAAGACAGAACGCCGGGCCCCTATGCGGTACACCTTC.

This clone was counted ten times or more. The CDR3 bases are TGTGCCAGCAGTTTTTACTACGGGGGCCCGCCCCTCCCCCCTGATACGCAGTATTTT. Protein product: CASSFYYGGPPLPPDTQYF. The chain employs TRBV27 and TRBJ2-3; D possibly matches TRBD1 or TRBD2 (6 bases each). The V gene lost 3 bases and the J gene lost 6 bases, with 28 bases spanning the gap. The CDR3 has 19 amino acids. CDR1 MNHEY and CDR2 SMNVEV come from the germline V gene (reference sequence).

This clone was seen many times. Different DNA sequences within this sample yield the same CDR3. The genes are TRBV27 and TRBJ2-5; D not certain. Germline-derived CDR1 and CDR2 are MNHEY and SMNVEV (reference sequence). This CDR3 comprises 13 residues. Trimming took off 5 bases at V and 4 bases at J, with 11 bases between the two ends. The CDR3 DNA sequence: TGTGCCAGCAGTCATGGGCGTAGAGAGACCCAGTACTTC. It encodes CASSHGRRETQYF.

The chain has TRBV5-1 and TRBJ1-1, with 9 bases identical to TRBD1. The germline V gene has CDR1 SGHRS and CDR2 YFSETQ. The trim removed 2 bases at V and 3 bases at J, leaving 2 bases unmatched. CDR3 length equals 14 residues. In DNA form, the CDR3 reads TGCGCCAGCAGCTTTGACAGGGGGGACACTGAAGCTTTCTTT. Translated, it gives CASSFDRGDTEAFF.

The V gene is TRBV20-1, the J gene TRBJ2-1; TRBD1 or TRBD2 may be the D gene (5 bases each). The CDR3 is 13 residues long. Germline V CDR1 and CDR2: DFQATT, SNEGSKA (reference sequence). Trimming stripped 4 bases from V and 2 bases from J, with 9 bases between. The CDR3 DNA is TGCAGTGCTACGGGACCCACCTACAATGAGCAGTTCTTC. Translating it yields CSATGPTYNEQFF.

The rearrangement uses TRBV20-1 and TRBJ2-5; 14 positions match TRBD2. Germline values: CDR1 DFQATT, CDR2 SNEGSKA (reference sequence). The CDR3 loop spans 15 amino acids. The ends lost 5 bases at V and 4 bases at J; junction bases unmatched: 6. CDR3 protein: CSASPGLAGGETQYF. The CDR3 nucleotides read TGCAGTGCTTCTCCCGGACTAGCGGGAGGAGAGACCCAGTACTTC.

Concerning this clone: This may stem from a read error, because a much larger clone lies one nucleotide away. At the DNA level, this CDR3 is encoded by other sequences in the same sample as well. This chain connects TRBV7-2 to TRBJ2-3, with no clear D. Looked up from germline, CDR1 is SGHTA and CDR2 is FQGNSA. V dropped 0 bases and J dropped 4 bases, with 8 bases sitting between them. CDR3 length: 14 residues. CDR3 residues: CASSLAVESDTQYF. CDR3 bases: TGTGCCAGCAGCTTAGCGGTAGAATCAGATACGCAGTATTTT.

This clone was observed a single time. No conserved phenylalanine or tryptophan ends this CDR3, so it is likely a read error. It is unclear where the CDR3 begins or ends on the DNA, so no DNA is shown, and the CDR3 is as TCRdb lists it. V and J are TRBV7-2 and TRBJ2-6; TRBD2, the table's D call, lacks a check against the DNA. The CDR3 has 10 amino acids, counting both end residues. Germline assignment: CDR1 SGHTA and CDR2 FQGNSA. The CDR3 region is CASSFFSAGP.

This clone was counted ten times or more. The chain employs TRBV7-2 and TRBJ2-7; D possibly uses TRBD1 or TRBD2 (6 bases each). The ends were cut back, 5 bases at V and 7 bases at J, with 15 bases in the middle. This CDR3 is built from 13 residues. The germline V gene has CDR1 SGHTA and CDR2 FQGNSA. CDR3 bases: TGTGCCAGCAGCACTAGCAGGGGAAGGGAGCAGTACTTC. The encoded protein is CASSTSRGREQYF.

This clone was counted once. A read error may produce the germline difference seen at one junction end. V is TRBV5-1 and J is TRBJ1-3; D is unclear. The CDR3 spans 15 residues. CDR1 and CDR2 (germline): SGHRS, YFSETQ. CDR3 coding DNA: TGCGCCAGCAGATTGGCGGGTGGATCTGGAAACACCATATATTTT. Translation gives CASRLAGGSGNTIYF.

Ten or more counts support this clone. V is TRBV11-2 and J is TRBJ2-1; tentatively, D is TRBD2 (6 bases). V shed 3 bases and J shed 3 bases, with 12 bases lying between them. Germline V gives CDR1 SGHAT, CDR2 FQNNGV. This CDR3 is built from 15 residues. The CDR3 DNA is TGTGCCAGCAGCTTCTTTTTAGCGGTCTACAATGAGCAGTTCTTC. Translating it yields CASSFFLAVYNEQFF.

This clone was detected a few times. The chain recombines TRBV2 with TRBJ2-7; D not certain. The V and J ends lost 5 bases and 0 bases respectively, with 8 bases between them. In germline, CDR1 is SNHLY, CDR2 FYNNEI. CDR3 length: 13 amino acids. As DNA, the CDR3 is TGTGCCAGCAGTCGCGGCATCTCCTACGAGCAGTACTTC. It encodes CASSRGISYEQYF.

This clone was picked up many times. One junction end does not reproduce the germline sequence, and a read error may be involved. This chain joins TRBV3-1 and TRBJ2-1, with D uncertain. Germline CDR1 reads LGHDT; CDR2 reads YNNKEL (reference sequence). The CDR3 loop spans 11 amino acids. CDR3 DNA sequence: TGTGCCAGCAGACAAGACGGCCCGGAGTTCTTC. Its translation: CASRQDGPEFF.

The J gene is TRBJ1-2, the V gene TRBV7-2, with 7 bases that match TRBD1. Germline assignment: CDR1 SGHTA and CDR2 FQGNSA. The V segment lost 2 bases and the J segment 4 bases; nucleotides outside the gene matches: 4. CDR3 length: 14 amino acids. The chain's CDR3 is CASSLYRGVYGYTF. The CDR3 nucleotides read TGTGCCAGCAGCTTATACAGGGGAGTCTATGGCTACACCTTC.

This clone has a count of ten or more. The chain combines TRBV7-9 with TRBJ2-3; D is perhaps TRBD1 (5 bases). This CDR3 has 12 residues. Germline V gene lookup returns CDR1 SEHNR and CDR2 FQNEAQ (reference sequence). Trimming stripped 6 bases from V and 3 bases from J, with 7 bases between. For the CDR3, the DNA is TGTGCCAGCAGGGGGCTAACAGATACGCAGTATTTT. Translating it yields CASRGLTDTQYF.

This clone was observed a few times. The chain combines TRBV7-9 with TRBJ1-1; maybe TRBD1 (6 bases). This CDR3 spans 15 amino acids. Trimming removed 3 bases at V and 2 bases at J, with 13 bases between. Germline V gives CDR1 SEHNR, CDR2 FQNEAQ (reference sequence). The CDR3 protein is CASSLDSITNTEAFF. As DNA, the CDR3 is TGTGCCAGCAGCTTGGACAGCATTACAAACACTGAAGCTTTCTTT.

This rearrangement joins TRBV2 to TRBJ1-1; D gene uncertain. Trimming removed 2 bases at V and 1 base at J, with 5 bases between. Germline V gene lookup returns CDR1 SNHLY and CDR2 FYNNEI. The CDR3 loop spans 13 amino acids. The CDR3 spells CASSESWNTEAFF. CDR3 DNA: TGTGCCAGCAGTGAATCATGGAACACTGAAGCTTTCTTT.

This clone appeared many times. This chain uses TRBV18 with TRBJ1-4, with 9 bases matching TRBD1. V lost 3 bases and J lost 6; bases outside the gene matches: 2. Germline-derived CDR1 and CDR2 are KGHSH and LQKENI. The CDR3 has 14 amino acids. CDR3 coding DNA: TGTGCCAGCTCACCGGGACAGGGCGATGAAAAACTGTTTTTT. Its protein product is CASSPGQGDEKLFF.

Many counts were recorded for this clone. The chain joins TRBV6-1 to TRBJ1-6, with TRBD1 matching 7 bases. Germline V lookup: CDR1 MNHNS, CDR2 SASEGT. V was pared by 6 bases and J by 7 bases, with 9 bases of the junction left unmatched. This CDR3 region has 15 residues. Written as DNA, the CDR3 is TGTGCCAGCAGCTCTGACAGGGAGGAGAATTCACCCCTCCACTTT. Its translation: CASSSDREENSPLHF.

This clone appeared many times. The chain combines TRBV25-1 with TRBJ2-7; D gene uncertain. This CDR3 region has 13 residues. Trimming stripped 3 bases from V and 0 bases from J, with 6 bases between. CDR1 is MGHDK, CDR2 SYGVNS, per germline. The CDR3 sequence is CASSDTDSYEQYF. The CDR3 nucleotides read TGTGCCAGCAGTGATACAGACTCCTACGAGCAGTACTTC.